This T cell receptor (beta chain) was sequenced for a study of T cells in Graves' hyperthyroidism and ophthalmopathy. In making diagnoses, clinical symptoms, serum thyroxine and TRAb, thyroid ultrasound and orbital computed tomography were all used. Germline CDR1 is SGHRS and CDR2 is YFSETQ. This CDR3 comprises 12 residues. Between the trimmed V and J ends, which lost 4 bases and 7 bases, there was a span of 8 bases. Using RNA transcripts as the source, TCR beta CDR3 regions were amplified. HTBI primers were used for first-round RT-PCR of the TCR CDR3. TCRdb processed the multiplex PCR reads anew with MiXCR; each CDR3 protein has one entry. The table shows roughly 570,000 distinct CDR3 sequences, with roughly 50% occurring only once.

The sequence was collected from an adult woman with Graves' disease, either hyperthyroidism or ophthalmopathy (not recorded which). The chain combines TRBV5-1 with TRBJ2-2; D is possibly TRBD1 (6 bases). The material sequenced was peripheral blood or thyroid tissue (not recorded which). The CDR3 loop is CASSEGHGELFF. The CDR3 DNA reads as TGCGCCAGCAGCGAGGGACACGGGGAGCTGTTTTTT. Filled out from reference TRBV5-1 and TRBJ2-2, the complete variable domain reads KAGVTQTPRYLIKTRGQQVTLSCSPISGHRSVSWYQQTPGQGLQFLFEYFSETQRNKGNFPGRFSGRQFSNSRSEMNVSTLELGDSALYLCASSEGHGELFFGEGSRLTVL.